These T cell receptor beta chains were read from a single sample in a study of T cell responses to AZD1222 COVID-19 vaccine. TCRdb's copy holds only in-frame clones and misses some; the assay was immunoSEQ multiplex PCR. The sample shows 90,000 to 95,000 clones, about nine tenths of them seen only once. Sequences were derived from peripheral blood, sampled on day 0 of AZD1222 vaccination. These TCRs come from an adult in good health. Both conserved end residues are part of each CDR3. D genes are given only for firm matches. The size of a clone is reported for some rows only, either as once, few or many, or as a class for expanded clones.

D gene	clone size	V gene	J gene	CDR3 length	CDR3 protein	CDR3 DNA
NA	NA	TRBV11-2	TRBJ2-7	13	CASSLGQGGEQYF	TGTGCCAGCAGCTTAGGACAGGGAGGCGAGCAGTACTTC
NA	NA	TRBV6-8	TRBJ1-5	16	CASSYFGQGDNQPQHF	TGTGCCAGCAGTTACTTTGGTCAGGGCGACAATCAGCCCCAGCATTTT
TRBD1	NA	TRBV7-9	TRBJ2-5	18	CASSSQPKQGFLQETQYF	TGTGCCAGCAGCTCACAGCCTAAACAGGGGTTTTTACAAGAGACCCAGTACTTC
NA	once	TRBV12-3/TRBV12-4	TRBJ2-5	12	CASSTSQETQYF	TGTGCCAGCAGTACTTCCCAAGAGACCCAGTACTTC
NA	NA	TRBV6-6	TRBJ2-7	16	CASSYGGLVQLPEQYF	TGTGCCAGCAGTTACGGGGGCCTAGTGCAACTTCCCGAGCAGTACTTC
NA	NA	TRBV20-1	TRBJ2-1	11	CSARGSAEQFF	TGCAGTGCTAGAGGTAGCGCTGAGCAGTTCTTC
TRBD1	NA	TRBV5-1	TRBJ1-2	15	CASSLENRGGYGYTF	TGCGCCAGCAGCTTGGAAAACAGGGGCGGCTATGGCTACACCTTC
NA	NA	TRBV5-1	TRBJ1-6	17	CASSFEGGMSYNSPLHF	TGCGCCAGCAGCTTCGAGGGGGGGATGTCCTATAATTCACCCCTCCACTTT
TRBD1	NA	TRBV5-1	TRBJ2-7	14	CASSSGTGAYEQYF	TGCGCCAGCAGCTCCGGGACAGGGGCTTACGAGCAGTACTTC
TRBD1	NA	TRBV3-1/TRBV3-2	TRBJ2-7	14	CASSLRQGSYEQYF	TGTGCCAGCAGCCTCCGACAGGGTTCCTACGAGCAGTACTTC
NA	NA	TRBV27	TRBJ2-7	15	CASSSPQGSDYEQYF	TGTGCCAGCAGTTCGCCCCAGGGGTCCGACTACGAGCAGTACTTC
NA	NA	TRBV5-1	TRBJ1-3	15	CASSLDVGAGNTIYF	TGCGCCAGCAGCTTGGATGTGGGGGCCGGAAACACCATATATTTT
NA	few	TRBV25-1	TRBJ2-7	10	CASSDYEQYF	TGTGCCAGCAGTGACTACGAGCAGTACTTC
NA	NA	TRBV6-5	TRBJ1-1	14	CASSYSPDSFEAFF	TGTGCCAGCAGTTACTCCCCAGACAGCTTTGAAGCTTTCTTT
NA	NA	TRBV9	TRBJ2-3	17	CASSGAPTSPSTDTQYF	TGTGCCAGCAGCGGAGCCCCCACCTCACCTAGTACAGATACGCAGTATTTT
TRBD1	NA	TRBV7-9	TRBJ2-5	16	CASSFSGQGAAETQYF	TGTGCCAGCAGCTTTTCCGGACAGGGGGCCGCAGAGACCCAGTACTTC
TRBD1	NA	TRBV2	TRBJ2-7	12	CASSRQGGEQYF	TGTGCCAGCAGTAGACAGGGGGGCGAGCAGTACTTC
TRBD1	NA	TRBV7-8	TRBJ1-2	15	CASSPTGGLNYGYTF	TGTGCCAGCAGCCCTACAGGGGGCCTAAACTATGGCTACACCTTC
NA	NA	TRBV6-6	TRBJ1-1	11	CASLGNTEAFF	TGTGCCAGCCTCGGGAACACTGAAGCTTTCTTT
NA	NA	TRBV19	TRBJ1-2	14	CASSIARQDYGYTF	TGTGCCAGTAGTATAGCCCGACAGGACTATGGCTACACCTTC
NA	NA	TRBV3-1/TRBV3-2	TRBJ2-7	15	CASSQGPSGPYEQYF	TGTGCCAGCAGCCAAGGGCCCTCCGGGCCCTACGAGCAGTACTTC
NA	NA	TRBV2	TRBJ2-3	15	CASAGSALPPDTQYF	TGTGCCAGTGCGGGGTCCGCTCTGCCGCCAGATACGCAGTATTTT
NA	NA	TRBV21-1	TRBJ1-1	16	CASSFGRHGGDTEAFF	TGTGCCAGCAGCTTCGGCAGACATGGAGGGGACACTGAAGCTTTCTTT
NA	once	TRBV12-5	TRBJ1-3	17	CASGLIIQDSSGNTIYF	TGTGCTAGTGGTTTGATAATACAGGACTCCTCTGGAAACACCATATATTTT
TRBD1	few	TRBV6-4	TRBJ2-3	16	CASSSTGTESTDTQYF	TGTGCCAGCAGTTCCACCGGGACAGAAAGCACAGATACGCAGTATTTT
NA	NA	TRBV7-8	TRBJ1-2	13	CASSSADSYGYTF	TGTGCCAGCAGCTCCGCGGACAGCTATGGCTACACCTTC
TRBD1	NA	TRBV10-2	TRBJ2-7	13	CAAQGQGGDEQYF	TGCGCCGCCCAAGGACAGGGGGGCGACGAGCAGTACTTC
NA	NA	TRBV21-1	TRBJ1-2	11	CARRENYGYTF	TGTGCCAGACGGGAGAACTATGGCTACACCTTC
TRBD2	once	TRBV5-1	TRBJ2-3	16	CASSDQGLALSDTQYF	TGCGCCAGCAGCGATCAGGGACTAGCGCTTTCGGATACGCAGTATTTT
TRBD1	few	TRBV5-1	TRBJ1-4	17	CASSFRTGSTAGEKLFF	TGCGCCAGCAGCTTCCGGACAGGGTCGACTGCGGGTGAAAAACTGTTTTTT
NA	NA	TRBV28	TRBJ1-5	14	CASARPSSNQPQHF	TGTGCCAGCGCGAGGCCTTCGAGCAATCAGCCCCAGCATTTT
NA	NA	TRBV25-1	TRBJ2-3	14	CASSDWKVPDTQYF	TGTGCCAGCAGTGACTGGAAAGTCCCAGATACGCAGTATTTT
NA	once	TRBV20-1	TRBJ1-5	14	CSASPSGGNQPQHF	TGCAGTGCTAGTCCCTCGGGGGGCAATCAGCCCCAGCATTTT
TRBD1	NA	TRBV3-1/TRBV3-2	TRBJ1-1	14	CASSARDRNTEAFF	TGTGCCAGCAGCGCGCGGGACAGGAACACTGAAGCTTTCTTT
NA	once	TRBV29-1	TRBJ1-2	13	CSAGEGDGYGYTF	TGCAGCGCGGGTGAAGGGGATGGCTATGGCTACACCTTC
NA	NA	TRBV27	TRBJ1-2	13	CASSLKGVYGYTF	TGTGCCAGCAGTTTAAAGGGTGTCTATGGCTACACCTTC
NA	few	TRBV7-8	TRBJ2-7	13	CASSSDTLYEQYF	TGTGCCAGCAGCTCAGACACTCTCTACGAGCAGTACTTC
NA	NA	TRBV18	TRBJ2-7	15	CASSLTEAQEHEQYF	TGTGCCAGCTCACTAACCGAGGCCCAAGAGCACGAGCAGTACTTC
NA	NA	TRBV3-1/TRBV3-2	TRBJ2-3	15	CASSPELAITDTQYF	TGTGCCAGCAGCCCCGAACTAGCAATTACAGATACGCAGTATTTT
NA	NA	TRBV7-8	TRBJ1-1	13	CASSLTGYTEAFF	TGTGCCAGCAGCTTAACGGGATACACTGAAGCTTTCTTT
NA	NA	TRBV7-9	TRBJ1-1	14	CASSATVPNTEAFF	TGTGCCAGCAGCGCGACAGTTCCGAACACTGAAGCTTTCTTT
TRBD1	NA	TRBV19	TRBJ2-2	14	CATYRGENTGELFF	TGTGCCACGTACAGGGGGGAGAACACCGGGGAGCTGTTTTTT